Presented here are 12 T cell receptor beta chains from one specimen sequenced in a study of beta chain features in type 1 diabetes. No antigen is known for these receptors. Regarding the study as a whole: Shortening that was moderate but significant affected the TCRB CDR3s of Type 1 diabetes patients in all four CD4+ subsets.

Since all of the isolated RNA was reverse transcribed, expressed TCRB transcripts were what got sequenced. Some clones are missing from TCRdb's copy, which holds only in-frame ones; the method was immunoSEQ multiplex PCR. The sample has about 120,000 clones, about a sixth seen once. The sample was central memory CD4+ T cells from blood. Receptors originate from a young man with type 1 diabetes.

This chain links TRBV29-1 with TRBJ2-3; 7 bases agree with TRBD2. Germline-derived CDR1 and CDR2 are SQVTM and ANQGSEA. The CDR3 runs 14 residues. After removal of 4 bases from V and 1 base from J, the junction contained 5 bases not matched to a gene. CDR3 bases: TGCAGCGTTGGGGCCAGCGGGGGCACAGATACGCAGTATTTT. This codes for CSVGASGGTDTQYF.

This clone is labeled as medium-sized (0.01 to 0.1%). The chain couples TRBV5-1 to TRBJ2-5, with 7 bases that match TRBD1. V lost 3 bases, J lost 4 bases, and 3 bases stayed unmatched. The CDR3 has 13 residues. The germline gives CDR1 SGHRS, CDR2 YFSETQ. The DNA of the CDR3 is TGCGCCAGCAGCTCTGGACAGGTAGAGACCCAGTACTTC. Its protein product is CASSSGQVETQYF.

CDR3 region: CAWSVAGPQHF. Written as DNA, the CDR3 is TGTGCCTGGAGTGTAGCGGGGCCCCAGCATTTT. The rearrangement links TRBV30 to TRBJ1-5; no clear D. Trimming took off 0 bases at V and 9 bases at J, with 6 bases between the two ends. This CDR3 region has 11 residues. CDR1 GTSNPN and CDR2 SVGIG come from the germline V gene (reference sequence).

On this clone itself: At one of its ends the junction is not consistent with the germline gene, which may arise from a read error. V usage is TRBV7-2 and J usage is TRBJ2-6; possibly TRBD2 for D (6 bases). The germline V gene has CDR1 SGHTA and CDR2 FQGNSA. CDR3 length equals 17 residues. The CDR3 here is CASSLAGTHSGANVLTF. The CDR3 DNA follows: TGTGCCAGCAGCCTAGCCGGGACTCACTCTGGGGCCAACGTCCTGACTTTC. Variable domain in full (rest from reference TRBV7-2 and TRBJ2-6): GAGVSQSPSNKVTEKGKDVELRCDPISGHTALYWYRQSLGQGLEFLIYFQGNSAPDKSGLPSDRFSAERTGGSVSTLTIQRTQQEDSAVYLCASSLAGTHSGANVLTFGAGSRLTVL.

For this clone: A read error likely explains this, since a far larger clone differs by one base. The chain uses TRBV14 and TRBJ2-1; unclear D gene. CDR1 and CDR2 (germline): SGHDN, FVKESK. The CDR3 is 14 residues long. The CDR3 loop reads CGSSQVKGINEQFF. The CDR3, as DNA: TGTGGCAGCAGCCAAGTGAAGGGTATCAATGAGCAGTTCTTC.

The chain combines TRBV5-1 with TRBJ2-3, with 8 bases aligning to TRBD2. V was pared by 6 bases and J by 4 bases, with 7 bases of the junction left unmatched. This CDR3 comprises 14 residues. Germline V gene lookup returns CDR1 SGHRS and CDR2 YFSETQ. The CDR3 nucleotides are TGCGCCAGCATTAGTAGCGGGACCCCAGATACGCAGTATTTT. Protein sequence: CASISSGTPDTQYF.

This clone was counted at least ten times. The chain joins TRBV7-2 to TRBJ2-7; D not resolved. CDR3 length equals 11 residues. The germline V gene has CDR1 SGHTA and CDR2 FQGNSA. V lost 2 bases and J lost 7, with 6 bases in between. The CDR3 DNA follows: TGTGCCAGCAGCTTATTTGGAGAGCAGTACTTC. Its protein product is CASSLFGEQYF.

V is TRBV7-6 and J is TRBJ2-1; possible D gene TRBD2, 5 bases. V shed 1 base and J shed 4 bases, with 17 bases lying between them. Germline V gene data show CDR1 as SGHVS and CDR2 as FNYEAQ. The CDR3 runs 17 residues. CDR3 residues: CASSLEGGQAGYNEQFF. The CDR3 DNA follows: TGTGCCAGCAGCTTAGAGGGTGGCCAGGCGGGTTACAATGAGCAGTTCTTC. Full variable domain (remainder filled in from reference TRBV7-6 and TRBJ2-1): GAGVSQSPRYKVTKRGQDVALRCDPISGHVSLYWYRQALGQGPEFLTYFNYEAQQDKSGLPNDRFSAERPEGSISTLTIQRTEQRDSAMYRCASSLEGGQAGYNEQFFGPGTRLTVL.

Only a few counts were recorded for this clone. CDR3 region: CASSSGTAKNIQYF. CDR3 nucleotides: TGTGCCAGCAGCTCCGGGACAGCCAAAAACATTCAGTACTTC. The V gene is TRBV7-2, the J gene TRBJ2-4; D tentatively fits TRBD1 or TRBD2 (5 bases each). The CDR3 spans 14 residues. CDR1 and CDR2 (germline): SGHTA, FQGNSA. Trimming pared 4 bases from V and 0 bases from J, leaving 7 bases between.

The J gene is TRBJ2-1, the V gene TRBV30, with 11 bases that match TRBD2. CDR1 and CDR2 (germline): GTSNPN, SVGIG (reference sequence). The CDR3 is made up of 17 amino acids. V lost 2 bases and J lost 0; bases outside the gene matches: 6. The CDR3 DNA reads TGTGCCTGGAGTAGCACTAGCGGGGGCCGCTCCTACAATGAGCAGTTCTTC. This codes for CAWSSTSGGRSYNEQFF.

This clone was observed a handful of times. J is TRBJ1-2 and V is TRBV4-2; D uncertain. The germline V and J ends were trimmed by 0 bases and 5 bases, with 10 bases remaining between them. The length of the CDR3 is 14 residues. CDR1 is LGHNA, CDR2 YNFKEQ, per germline. The DNA of the CDR3 is TGTGCCAGCAGCCAAGACGTCTCGGAGTATGGCTACACCTTC. This codes for CASSQDVSEYGYTF.

This clone occurred a few times. The chain couples TRBV27 to TRBJ2-3; TRBD1 is a possible D gene (6 bases). Germline CDR1 is MNHEY and CDR2 is SMNVEV (reference sequence). This CDR3 spans 14 amino acids. V lost 4 bases to trimming and J lost 8 bases, with 16 bases between them. CDR3 in DNA: TGTGCCAGCAGTTCGGGACAAAATGGAGTTACGCAGTATTTT. It is translated as CASSSGQNGVTQYF.